The present entry profiles one T cell receptor beta chain with its context. This entry comes from a study of blood T cells in healthy people across ages. It was with a sample-barcoded 5' primer and a J-beta primer mix that a second PCR of roughly 6 to 12 cycles was run. TCRdb reanalysed the 5' RACE reads using MiXCR and keeps one entry per CDR3 protein. The profile shows around 1,600,000 distinct CDR3 sequences, approximately 43% of them singletons. Donation came from healthy Caucasian individuals in Russia who were aged 6 to 90. Each sample yielded at least 6 million isolated PBMCs. The CDR3 extends over 14 amino acids. The V end was cut by 1 base, the J end by 6 bases, with 13 bases between. Germline V gene data show CDR1 as SGHTA and CDR2 as FQGNSA.

The chain employs TRBV7-2 and TRBJ2-7; D perhaps matches TRBD2 (5 bases). The origin of this receptor is a woman between 18 and 29 years old in good health. Specimen: blood. The CDR3, as DNA: TGTGCCAGCAGCTTAGTCACCCTAGCCCCCGAGCAGTACTTC. It is translated as CASSLVTLAPEQYF.